The subject of this entry is one T cell receptor (beta chain). The table came from immunoSEQ multiplex PCR; TCRdb's copy has only in-frame clones and leaves some out. This sample has some 170,000 clones, with about 89% found just once. The data stem from a study of cytomegalovirus exposure and HLA in healthy donors. Germline CDR1 LNHDA, CDR2 SQIVND (reference sequence). CDR3 length: 14 residues. The junction had 7 bases not matched to a gene; V was cut back by 6 bases and J by 5 bases. Sequenced: PBMCs. The clonotype comes from a man aged 25 to 45 in good health and CMV-seropositive. This chain links TRBV19 with TRBJ1-5; 7 positions agree with TRBD1. The CDR3 DNA sequence: TGTGCCAGTAGGGCACAGGGGTACGATCAGCCCCAGCATTTT. It specifies CASRAQGYDQPQHF. The entire variable domain, with the rest obtained from reference TRBV19 and TRBJ1-5, is as follows: DGGITQSPKYLFRKEGQNVTLSCEQNLNHDAMYWYRQDPGQGLRLIYYSQIVNDFQKGDIAEGYSVSREKKESFPLTVTSAQKNPTAFYLCASRAQGYDQPQHFGDGTRLSIL.